This TCR beta chain was captured by sequencing in a study of Tregs in tolerant kidney transplant recipients. The CDR3 has 15 residues. Germline V gene data show CDR1 as KGHSH and CDR2 as LQKENI. V lost 6 bases and J lost 5, with 17 bases in between. Clones were read by immunoSEQ multiplex PCR, and TCRdb kept only the in-frame ones, dropping some. Here the sample spans about 77,000 clones, under 98% being singletons. A few counts support this clone. The material was CD4+ T cells from blood, obtained before the transplant. V usage is TRBV18 and J usage is TRBJ1-5; weak D call: TRBD1 (6 bases). This TCR was recovered from a human donor who received a combined kidney and bone marrow transplant. CDR3 amino acids: CASSGEDRLYQPQHF. CDR3 coding DNA: TGTGCCAGCTCCGGAGAGGACAGATTATATCAGCCCCAGCATTTT.